This T cell receptor beta chain is from a study of T cell responses to AZD1222 COVID-19 vaccine. Findings and limits, study-wide: Two doses of AZD1222 preceded a rise in Spike-specific TCR breadth and depth.

In germline, CDR1 is SGHRS, CDR2 YFSETQ. V dropped 0 bases and J dropped 5; count of bases not matched to a gene: 6. This CDR3 has 15 amino acids. Sequencing used immunoSEQ multiplex PCR; TCRdb keeps in-frame clones, though not all of them. The table records about 190,000 clones, approximately 94% of them present only once. As for this clone: Antigen: not known.

The clonotype originates from an adult in good health. The V call is TRBV5-1, the J call TRBJ1-1, with 8 positions matching TRBD1. The source material was peripheral blood, sampled on day 0 of AZD1222 vaccination. CDR3 loop: CASSLELTGDTEAFF. CDR3 DNA: TGCGCCAGCAGCTTGGAGTTGACAGGGGATACTGAAGCTTTCTTT. The whole variable domain, filled in from reference TRBV5-1 and TRBJ1-1, reads KAGVTQTPRYLIKTRGQQVTLSCSPISGHRSVSWYQQTPGQGLQFLFEYFSETQRNKGNFPGRFSGRQFSNSRSEMNVSTLELGDSALYLCASSLELTGDTEAFFGQGTRLTVV.